This T cell receptor beta chain was recorded in a study of response to subunit inactivated influenza vaccine. TCRdb reprocessed the RT-PCR reads via MiXCR and lists one record per CDR3 protein. Here the sample spans about 540,000 distinct CDR3 sequences, approximately 22% being singletons. Study observations and caveats: Only a handful of new T cells, the authors suggested, are recruited with each seasonal influenza vaccination.

Trimming pared 2 bases from V and 1 base from J, leaving 14 bases between. Germline-derived CDR1 and CDR2 are MGHRA and YSYEKL. This CDR3 contains 16 residues. This clonotype came up a few times. Its antigen remains unidentified. This sample was shared with a second study, whose subject was T cells expressing NK-cell markers. Per that study: A 5'RACE template switching approach incorporating UMIs was used to make TCR beta cDNA. Dominant NKG2C+ clonotypes accounted for roughly 1.0-8% of CD8+ T cells in six donors. A handful of donors likewise had their CD3+CD56-NKG2C+ fraction led by these clonotypes. Clones of NKG2C+ T cells that had expanded were of unclear HCMV specificity.

The sequence came from a man in his fifties who received an inactivated influenza vaccine. This material consisted of CD4+ T cells sorted from PBMCs, taken 12 days after vaccination. The J gene is TRBJ1-1, the V gene TRBV4-1; perhaps TRBD1 as D (5 bases). In nucleotides, the CDR3 is TGCGCCAGCAGCCAACCGGGGCCTTTTGCGAACACTGAAGCTTTCTTT. Protein sequence: CASSQPGPFANTEAFF.